This passage covers 30 T cell receptor beta chains from one sample sequenced in a study of OX40 agonist ivuxolimab in advanced cancers. The repertoire was sequenced with immunoSEQ multiplex PCR; TCRdb's copy has only in-frame clones and lacks some. The table has about 86,000 clones, roughly nine tenths seen once. The sample here was CD4+ or CD8+ T cells sorted from blood, taken in a trial of the OX40 agonist ivuxolimab. The receptor set was obtained from an adult with an advanced solid tumor such as melanoma, head and neck, liver or kidney cancer.

The CDR3 is CASSLLTGHASSDYEQYF. The CDR3 coding sequence is TGTGCCAGCAGCTTGTTAACAGGACACGCCTCGTCTGACTACGAGCAGTACTTC. The chain is built from TRBV5-6 and TRBJ2-7, with D maybe TRBD1 (5 bases). Germline CDR1 is SGHDT and CDR2 is YYEEEE. The V end was cut by 1 base, the J end by 3 bases, with 23 bases between. The CDR3 sequence is 18 residues long.

The V and J genes are TRBV9 and TRBJ1-1; the D is unclear. There are 15 residues in the CDR3. Germline V gives CDR1 SGDLS, CDR2 YYNGEE. V was clipped by 3 bases and J by 2 bases, with 14 bases between them. The CDR3 reads CASSGTRWDNTEAFF. As DNA, the CDR3 is TGTGCCAGCAGCGGGACTAGGTGGGATAACACTGAAGCTTTCTTT.

J is TRBJ1-3 and V is TRBV29-1; tentatively, D is TRBD1 (5 bases). The V end lost 3 bases, the J end lost 8 bases, and 11 bases lay between the germline ends. The CDR3 runs to 12 residues. In germline, CDR1 is SQVTM, CDR2 ANQGSEA. This CDR3 reads CSVDGGTDTIYF. The CDR3 bases are TGCAGCGTTGACGGGGGGACGGACACCATATATTTT.

The chain has TRBV6-4 and TRBJ2-3, with D possibly TRBD2 on 5 matching bases. Germline-derived CDR1 and CDR2 are MRHNA and SNTAGT. This CDR3 spans 13 amino acids. Deletions cut 4 bases from V and 0 bases from J, with 5 bases between. CDR3 in DNA: TGTGCCAGCAGTGGAGGGAGCACAGATACGCAGTATTTT. It yields the protein CASSGGSTDTQYF.

The chain combines TRBV6-5 with TRBJ2-1; perhaps TRBD2 as D (6 bases). Germline assignment: CDR1 MNHEY and CDR2 SVGAGI. V shed 5 bases and J shed 3 bases, with 11 bases lying between them. This CDR3 spans 14 amino acids. CDR3 DNA: TGTGCCAGCAGTCGCGGGACGGGCTACAATGAGCAGTTCTTC. Residues: CASSRGTGYNEQFF.

V is TRBV5-5 and J is TRBJ2-7; 7 bases are a match to TRBD1. Trimming took 3 bases from V and 3 from J; bases not matched to a gene: 9. The CDR3 runs 15 residues. CDR1 SGHKS and CDR2 YYEKEE come from the germline V gene (reference sequence). CDR3 amino acids: CASSSRTGYIYEQYF. The CDR3 DNA reads as TGTGCCAGCAGCTCCCGGACAGGCTACATCTACGAGCAGTACTTC.

This clone showed up many times. This chain connects TRBV30 to TRBJ1-2; D is unresolved. V shed 0 bases and J shed 6 bases, with 11 bases lying between them. CDR1 GTSNPN and CDR2 SVGIG come from the germline V gene (reference sequence). The CDR3 is 13 amino acids. This CDR3 is CAWSVRGIDGYTF. In DNA form, the CDR3 reads TGTGCCTGGAGTGTACGGGGAATAGATGGCTACACCTTC.

This chain uses TRBV5-4 with TRBJ2-2, with D hard to call. This CDR3 is 15 amino acids long. V lost 0 bases and J lost 1, with 7 bases in between. Germline V lookup: CDR1 SGHNT, CDR2 YYREEE (reference sequence). CDR3 DNA: TGTGCCAGCAGCTTGGGGGTTGGGAACACCGGGGAGCTGTTTTTT. It codes for CASSLGVGNTGELFF.

The chain carries TRBV5-4 and TRBJ1-1; D may be TRBD1 (5 bases). The CDR3 is 15 amino acids. Germline V CDR1 and CDR2: SGHNT, YYREEE (reference sequence). Trimming took 3 bases from V and 0 from J, leaving 12 bases between them. The CDR3 loop reads CASSSRQFLNTEAFF. The CDR3 DNA is TGTGCCAGCAGCTCCAGACAGTTTTTGAACACTGAAGCTTTCTTT.

The count of this clone is one. The chain uses TRBV7-9 and TRBJ1-1; 8 bases are a match to TRBD1. The trim removed 3 bases at V and 1 base at J, leaving 7 bases unmatched. The CDR3 has 16 amino acids. Germline CDR1 reads SEHNR; CDR2 reads FQNEAQ (reference sequence). The CDR3 here is CASSFNQGARNTEAFF. In DNA, the CDR3 is TGTGCCAGCAGCTTCAATCAGGGGGCGCGGAACACTGAAGCTTTCTTT.

A note on this clone: Compared with germline, one end of the junction differs, possibly owing to a read error. The chain couples TRBV27 to TRBJ1-5; D is undetermined. This CDR3 is built from 14 residues. The germline V gene has CDR1 MNHEY and CDR2 SMNVEV (reference sequence). The CDR3 here is CVSSFSGNHQPQHF. In DNA form, the CDR3 reads TGTGTCAGCAGTTTTTCTGGGAACCATCAGCCCCAGCATTTT.

This chain uses TRBV5-4 with TRBJ2-5, with 8 bases matching TRBD2. The CDR3 runs 16 residues. V lost 6 bases and J lost 5; bases outside the gene matches: 15. Germline CDR1 and CDR2: SGHNT and YYREEE (reference sequence). CDR3: CASTQKGVAGLETQYF. Written as DNA, the CDR3 is TGTGCCAGCACCCAGAAAGGGGTAGCGGGACTGGAGACCCAGTACTTC.

This chain joins TRBV7-9 and TRBJ1-1; 8 bases align to TRBD1. The V and J ends lost 3 bases and 3 bases, in that order; junction bases with no gene match: 6. Germline loops: CDR1 SEHNR, CDR2 FQNEAQ (reference sequence). This CDR3 spans 15 amino acids. CDR3 residues: CASSFSGGGHTEAFF. The CDR3 bases are TGTGCCAGCAGCTTTTCAGGGGGCGGGCACACTGAAGCTTTCTTT. Looking up the rest from reference TRBV7-9 and TRBJ1-1 gives the full variable domain: DTGVSQNPRHKITKRGQNVTFRCDPISEHNRLYWYRQTLGQGPEFLTYFQNEAQLEKSRLLSDRFSAERPKGSFSTLEIQRTEQGDSAMYLCASSFSGGGHTEAFFGQGTRLTVV.

CDR3 bases: TGTGCCAGCAACCCGGTCCCCGCACTAGCGGGCCTTTACGAGCAGTACTTC. This translates into CASNPVPALAGLYEQYF. This chain links TRBV5-4 with TRBJ2-7; 9 nucleotides match TRBD2. Trimming took 6 bases from V and 4 from J; bases not matched to a gene: 17. The germline V gene has CDR1 SGHNT and CDR2 YYREEE (reference sequence). This CDR3 has 17 residues.

The chain employs TRBV7-8 and TRBJ1-2; TRBD1 might be the D (6 bases). The germline V gene encodes CDR1 SGHVS and CDR2 FQNEAQ. V gave up 5 bases and J gave up 3 bases, with 19 bases separating them. The CDR3 totals 16 residues. The CDR3 DNA sequence: TGTGCCAGCAGCCAGCGATCCAGGGGTGGGGACTATGGCTACACCTTC. Translating gives CASSQRSRGGDYGYTF.

This chain connects TRBV7-2 to TRBJ2-6; no clear D gene. CDR1 SGHTA and CDR2 FQGNSA come from the germline V gene. Trimming removed 6 bases from V and 0 bases from J, with 18 bases in between. The length of the CDR3 is 18 residues. The CDR3 is CASRLDGGRISGANVLTF. CDR3 nucleotides: TGTGCCAGCAGGTTGGATGGTGGGCGGATCTCTGGGGCCAACGTCCTGACTTTC.

The chain uses TRBV5-5 and TRBJ1-4; D uncertain. The CDR3 has 14 residues. Trimming took off 2 bases at V and 5 bases at J, with 10 bases between the two ends. The germline V gene encodes CDR1 SGHKS and CDR2 YYEKEE (reference sequence). The CDR3 spells CASSFDVANEKLFF. The CDR3 nucleotides read TGTGCCAGCAGCTTCGACGTGGCCAATGAAAAACTGTTTTTT.

This clone was seen once. V usage is TRBV7-9 and J usage is TRBJ2-2, with 9 bases lining up with TRBD2. CDR3 length: 17 amino acids. The V segment lost 4 bases and the J segment 3 bases; nucleotides outside the gene matches: 9. Germline CDR1 and CDR2: SEHNR and FQNEAQ (reference sequence). The DNA for the CDR3 is TGTGCCAGCAGCTACCATAGCGGGAGCGGGGACACCGGGGAGCTGTTTTTT. The encoded protein is CASSYHSGSGDTGELFF.

The chain recombines TRBV5-5 with TRBJ1-4; 7 bases fit TRBD1. The CDR3 has 18 residues. With 2 bases clipped from V and 0 bases from J, the junction kept 10 bases outside the gene matches. Germline CDR1 reads SGHKS; CDR2 reads YYEKEE (reference sequence). The CDR3 coding sequence is TGTGCCAGCAGCTTACTACAGGGGATTTATGCAACTAATGAAAAACTGTTTTTT. Its protein product is CASSLLQGIYATNEKLFF.

This chain uses TRBV10-3 with TRBJ2-2, with D perhaps TRBD2 (6 bases). The CDR3 loop spans 15 amino acids. The V and J ends lost 8 bases and 4 bases respectively, with 17 bases between them. Germline V CDR1 and CDR2: ENHRY, SYGVKD. The CDR3 region is CAIPQGRDPTGELFF. The DNA of the CDR3 is TGTGCCATCCCACAAGGGCGGGACCCCACCGGGGAGCTGTTTTTT.

This rearrangement joins TRBV6-5 to TRBJ2-1; D may be TRBD2 (5 bases). V was shortened by 5 bases and J by 0 bases, with 5 bases between the two germline ends. Germline values: CDR1 MNHEY, CDR2 SVGAGI. The CDR3 is made up of 13 amino acids. The CDR3 region is CASSRDSYNEQFF. The CDR3 bases are TGTGCCAGCAGTCGGGACTCCTACAATGAGCAGTTCTTC.

This clone was seen once. J is TRBJ2-2 and V is TRBV4-1, with 13 nucleotides matching TRBD2. The CDR3 contains 15 residues. Looked up from germline, CDR1 is MGHRA and CDR2 is YSYEKL. Germline trimming cut 6 bases from V and 5 bases from J; bases unmatched to any gene: 3. This CDR3 reads CASSGLAGVTGELFF. CDR3 bases: TGCGCCAGCAGTGGACTAGCGGGAGTAACCGGGGAGCTGTTTTTT.

This clone was observed a handful of times. V and J are TRBV2 and TRBJ1-2; D is unresolved. V was cut by 6 bases and J by 5 bases, with 25 bases left in between. The length of the CDR3 is 17 residues. In germline, CDR1 is SNHLY, CDR2 FYNNEI. The CDR3 region is CASRDTGVSNLEYGYTF. Written as DNA, the CDR3 is TGTGCCAGCAGAGATACGGGAGTCTCAAATCTCGAGTATGGCTACACCTTC.

The chain recombines TRBV9 with TRBJ2-4; D unresolved. V was cut by 0 bases and J by 8 bases, with 24 bases left in between. The CDR3 runs to 18 residues. CDR1 SGDLS and CDR2 YYNGEE come from the germline V gene. CDR3 sequence reads: CASSVGRERDVVGDIQYF. The CDR3 DNA is TGTGCCAGCAGCGTAGGTCGAGAAAGGGATGTGGTTGGGGACATTCAGTACTTC.

The chain has TRBV14 and TRBJ1-1; D not resolved. The germline CDR1 and CDR2 sequences are SGHDN and FVKESK. The CDR3 contains 15 residues. Trimming left V 3 bases short and J 8 bases short, with 19 bases between. CDR3 sequence: CASSHRTQANGEAFF. The CDR3 nucleotides read TGTGCCAGCAGCCATCGCACTCAGGCGAATGGGGAAGCTTTCTTT.

The gene calls are TRBV2 and TRBJ1-5; TRBD1 might be the D (6 bases). Germline V gene data show CDR1 as SNHLY and CDR2 as FYNNEI. V lost 7 bases and J 6 bases, leaving 22 bases between the germline ends. The CDR3 covers 16 residues. The CDR3 DNA reads TGTGCCAGCAAATCACAGGGACTAAACCTGGGTCAGCCCCAGCATTTT. The encoded protein is CASKSQGLNLGQPQHF. Using reference TRBV2 and TRBJ1-5 for the parts outside the CDR3, the full variable domain is EPEVTQTPSHQVTQMGQEVILRCVPISNHLYFYWYRQILGQKVEFLVSFYNNEISEKSEIFDDQFSVERPDGSNFTLKIRSTKLEDSAMYFCASKSQGLNLGQPQHFGDGTRLSIL.

In this sample, this clone turned up a few times. V gene TRBV5-1 combines with J gene TRBJ2-5; 7 bases align to TRBD1. V lost 5 bases, J lost 5 bases, and 6 bases stayed unmatched. The CDR3 consists of 13 residues. The germline V gene has CDR1 SGHRS and CDR2 YFSETQ. Written as DNA, the CDR3 is TGCGCCAGCAGACCGGACAGGATGGAGACCCAGTACTTC. Translated, it gives CASRPDRMETQYF. The full variable domain, rest sourced from reference TRBV5-1 and TRBJ2-5, is KAGVTQTPRYLIKTRGQQVTLSCSPISGHRSVSWYQQTPGQGLQFLFEYFSETQRNKGNFPGRFSGRQFSNSRSEMNVSTLELGDSALYLCASRPDRMETQYFGPGTRLLVL.

The V gene is TRBV10-1, the J gene TRBJ2-1; possible D gene TRBD1, 5 bases. V gave up 0 bases and J gave up 4 bases, with 13 bases separating them. Germline V gene data show CDR1 as WNHNN and CDR2 as SYGVQD (reference sequence). The CDR3 consists of 16 residues. CDR3: CASSESTALVYNEQFF. The CDR3, as DNA: TGCGCCAGCAGTGAGTCGACAGCGCTAGTGTACAATGAGCAGTTCTTC.

The CDR3 region is CASSSTTSGRTDTQYF. CDR3 in DNA: TGTGCCAGCAGTTCCACCACTAGCGGGAGGACAGATACGCAGTATTTT. The chain links TRBV28 to TRBJ2-3; TRBD2 aligns across 12 bases. The CDR3 extends over 16 amino acids. With 4 bases clipped from V and 3 bases from J, the junction kept 5 bases outside the gene matches. The germline gives CDR1 MDHEN, CDR2 SYDVKM.

This sequence joins TRBV5-1 and TRBJ2-2; TRBD2 matches at 11 bases. CDR1 and CDR2 from the germline V gene are SGHRS and YFSETQ. The CDR3 sequence is 16 residues long. V lost 1 base to trimming and J lost 5 bases; unmatched junction nucleotides: 4. CDR3 sequence: CASSLSVAGGTGELFF. DNA of the CDR3: TGCGCCAGCAGCTTGTCAGTAGCGGGAGGGACCGGGGAGCTGTTTTTT.